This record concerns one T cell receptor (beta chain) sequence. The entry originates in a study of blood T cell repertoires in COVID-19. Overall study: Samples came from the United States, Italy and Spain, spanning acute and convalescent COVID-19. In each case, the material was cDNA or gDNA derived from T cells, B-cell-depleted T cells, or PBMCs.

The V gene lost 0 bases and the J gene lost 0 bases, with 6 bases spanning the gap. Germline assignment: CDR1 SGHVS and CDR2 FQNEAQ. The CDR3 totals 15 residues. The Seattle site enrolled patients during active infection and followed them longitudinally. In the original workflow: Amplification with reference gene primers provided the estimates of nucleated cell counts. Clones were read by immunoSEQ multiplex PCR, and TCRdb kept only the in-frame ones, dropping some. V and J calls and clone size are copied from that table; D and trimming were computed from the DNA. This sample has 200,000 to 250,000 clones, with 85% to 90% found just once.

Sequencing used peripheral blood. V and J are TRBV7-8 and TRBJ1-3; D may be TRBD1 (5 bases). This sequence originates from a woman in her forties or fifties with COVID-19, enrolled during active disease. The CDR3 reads CASSLARGSGNTIYF. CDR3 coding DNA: TGTGCCAGCAGCTTAGCAAGGGGCTCTGGAAACACCATATATTTT. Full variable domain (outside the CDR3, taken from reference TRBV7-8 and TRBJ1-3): GAGVSQSPRYKVAKRGQDVALRCDPISGHVSLFWYQQALGQGPEFLTYFQNEAQLDKSGLPSDRFFAERPEGSVSTLKIQRTQQEDSAVYLCASSLARGSGNTIYFGEGSWLTVV.